This T cell receptor (beta chain) was captured by sequencing in a study of shared clonotypes between healthy human individuals. Repertoires were generated with immunoSEQ multiplex PCR, while TCRdb's copy carries only in-frame clones and drops some. The sample has over a million clones; approximately 80% are singletons. V was pared by 8 bases and J by 5 bases, with 12 bases of the junction left unmatched. Germline V gene sequence: CDR1 LNHNV, CDR2 YYDKDF (reference sequence). The CDR3 loop spans 15 amino acids. The specimen was memory CD4+ T cells from PBMCs. As for subset: CD45RA-negative fraction. This sequence originates from a man aged 18 to 29 in good health. Some clones in this sample may be carry-over from other donors' samples. The rearrangement uses TRBV15 and TRBJ1-1; 9 nucleotides align to TRBD1. The CDR3 bases are TGTGCCACCCAAAACAACAGGGGGCGAGGGACTGAAGCTTTCTTT. Translating gives CATQNNRGRGTEAFF.